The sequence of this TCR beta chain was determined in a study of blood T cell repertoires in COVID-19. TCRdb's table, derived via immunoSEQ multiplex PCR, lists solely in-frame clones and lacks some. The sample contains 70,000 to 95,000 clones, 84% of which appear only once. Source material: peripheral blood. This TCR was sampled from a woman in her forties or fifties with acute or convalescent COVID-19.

The CDR3 protein is CASTQTGLSYEQYF. CDR3 in DNA: TGTGCCAGCACCCAGACAGGGCTCTCCTACGAGCAGTACTTC. The chain joins TRBV5-5 to TRBJ2-7; 7 bases match TRBD1. The CDR3 spans 14 residues. Germline lookup yields CDR1 SGHKS and CDR2 YYEKEE (reference sequence). Trimming took 6 bases from V and 0 from J; bases not matched to a gene: 6. The complete variable domain, with remaining parts taken from reference TRBV5-5 and TRBJ2-7, reads DAGVTQSPTHLIKTRGQQVTLRCSPISGHKSVSWYQQVLGQGPQFIFQYYEKEERGRGNFPDRFSARQFPNYSSELNVNALLLGDSALYLCASTQTGLSYEQYFGPGTRLTVT.